This TCR beta chain was sequenced during a study of T-cell reconstitution after alpha-beta-depleted transplantation in children. The CDR3 covers 14 residues. Trimming took off 4 bases at V and 2 bases at J, with 15 bases between the two ends. Germline V gene sequence: CDR1 DFQATT, CDR2 SNEGSKA (reference sequence). Unique molecular identifiers were built into the TCRbeta library. TCRdb used MiXCR to reprocess the PCR reads, holding one entry per CDR3 protein. The sample consists of about 500,000 distinct CDR3 sequences, 30% to 35% of them appearing once. This sequence was found in a human donor who donated a stem cell graft to a child with aplastic anemia. Material: PBMCs from the stem cell graft donor, obtained from the stem cell graft. J is TRBJ2-7 and V is TRBV20-1, with unresolved D. This CDR3 reads CSAKSEADAYEQYF. CDR3 in DNA: TGCAGTGCTAAATCAGAGGCGGATGCCTACGAGCAGTACTTC.